One and the same sample provided the 3 T cell receptor beta chains below, sequenced in a study of control samples from healthy donors and cancer patients. Produced via immunoSEQ multiplex PCR; TCRdb's table is partial and in-frame only. The sample includes some 150,000 clones, roughly nine tenths of them seen just once. The specimen sequenced was blood. These receptors were taken from a man between 18 and 29 years old in good health.

The chain links TRBV10-3 to TRBJ1-4; D is ambiguous. The V end was cut by 4 bases, the J end by 5 bases, with 8 bases between. The CDR3 consists of 13 residues. Germline CDR1 is ENHRY and CDR2 is SYGVKD. The CDR3 nucleotides read TGTGCCATCAGTGGAGGGTTGAATGAAAAACTGTTTTTT. This gives the protein CAISGGLNEKLFF.

For the CDR3, the DNA is TGTGCCAGCAGCCCCGTTTATAATTCACCCCTCCACTTT. Translating gives CASSPVYNSPLHF. The chain employs TRBV12-3 or TRBV12-4 and TRBJ1-6, with no clear D. The CDR3 runs to 13 residues. The germline V and J ends were trimmed by 6 bases and 4 bases, with 7 bases remaining between them.

This chain links TRBV5-1 with TRBJ1-1, with D hard to call. V shed 6 bases and J shed 1 base, with 10 bases lying between them. Germline CDR1 reads SGHRS; CDR2 reads YFSETQ. This CDR3 region has 13 residues. CDR3 protein: CASKEIQNTEAFF. The CDR3 coding sequence is TGCGCCAGCAAGGAAATCCAGAACACTGAAGCTTTCTTT.